The subject of this entry is one TCR beta chain. Antigen unknown. Using a J-beta primer mix together with a sample-barcoded 5' primer, a second PCR was run for about 6 to 12 cycles. From each sample, at least 2.5 million paired-end reads containing CDR3 were obtained. MiXCR, applied by TCRdb to the 5' RACE reads, yields one record per CDR3 protein. The sample has approximately 800,000 distinct CDR3 sequences, around 34% seen once. The sample providers were healthy Caucasian people from Russia, aged about 6 to 100. The data are from a study of blood T cells in healthy people across ages. General observations from the study: Estimated diversity that came from one million T cells was considered an underestimate.

The CDR3 sequence is 14 residues long. The source of this sequence is a man younger than 30 in good health. The chain carries TRBV21-1 and TRBJ2-1. TRBV21-1 is a recognized pseudogene. Sequencing was performed on blood. CDR3 residues: CASSTNSPSNEQFF. Here the CDR3 DNA reads TGTGCCAGCAGCACTAACTCTCCGAGCAATGAGCAGTTCTTC.